This record covers a single TCR delta chain. The translation of this DNA and the TCRdb protein of a much larger clone differ at residue 15, probably owing to a read error; the protein shown here is translated from the DNA. These data originate in a study of gamma-delta chains in newborns, infants, children. Study-wide background: Microbial exposure reportedly drives polyclonal innate γδ T cell expansion after birth.

V lost 3 bases, J lost 10 bases, and 36 bases lay in between. This CDR3 has 18 residues. Germline lookup yields CDR1 TVYSNPD and CDR2 GDNSRS (reference sequence). TCRdb fed the reads into CATT to redo clone calling. The sample consists of around 5,000 delta-chain clones, more than 12% of them appearing once. This sequence joins TRDV3 and TRDJ1; TRDD2 or TRDD3 may be the D gene (9 bases each). This material consisted of blood, taken at baseline. The source of this sequence is a child who was a newborn, infant or young child, either healthy, febrile or measles-vaccinated (not recorded which). The CDR3 loop is CAFEAFLRFLGDPPILIF. In DNA form, the CDR3 reads TGTGCCTTCGAGGCCTTCCTACGTTTTCTGGGGGATCCCCCTATACTCATCTTT.